These 3 T cell receptor beta chains were all obtained from the same sample, sequenced in a study of tumor and adjacent non-tumor tissue in lung cancer (dated by TCRdb to the late 2010s). The method was multiplex PCR. The sequencer listed for this sample is Illumina HiSeq 2500. Following protocols modified from ARM-PCR, the researchers constructed TCRbeta libraries through three rounds of nested PCR with primers (Table S4). In TCRdb, the public reads were trimmed at Q25 with fastp and aligned with MiXCR, with productive beta chains retained. Rows are unified per CDR3 protein, each entry keeping the most common DNA and genes. The sample table holds more than 60,000 distinct CDR3 sequences, of which approximately 73% were seen once. The ten largest clones capture under 55% of the sample. Bulk unsorted tissue served as the source for RNA extraction, and RNA quality was assessed using a NanoDrop ND-1000 and an Agilent 2100. Distant non-tumor tissue taken more than 3 cm from the tumor edge was used as the normal lung sample.

The sample taken for sequencing was distant non-tumor lung tissue. These receptors were obtained from a man between 60 and 75 years old with non-small cell lung cancer.

Of note for this clonotype: One end of the junction varies from germline; a read error may be responsible. The chain joins TRBV11-1 to TRBJ2-2; 7 nucleotides align to TRBD2. CDR3 length: 14 residues. The V gene's germline CDR1 is SGHAT and CDR2 FQDESV (reference sequence). Here the CDR3 reads CASSLTSETGELFF. In DNA form, the CDR3 reads TGTGCCAGCAGCTTAACTAGCGAGACCGGTGAGCTTTTTTTT.

This clonotype was counted at least ten times. This rearrangement joins TRBV28 to TRBJ2-5; possibly TRBD2 for D (7 bases). This CDR3 is 13 amino acids long. V was cut by 7 bases and J by 4 bases, with 13 bases left in between. Per germline, CDR1 MDHEN and CDR2 SYDVKM. CDR3 residues: CASTSGGVETQYF. Written as DNA, the CDR3 is TGTGCCAGCACCTCGGGGGGCGTAGAGACCCAGTACTTC.

V usage is TRBV20-1 and J usage is TRBJ2-5; tentative D call: TRBD1 (5 bases). Trimming cost V 7 bases and J 4 bases, with 13 bases left between them. This CDR3 is built from 12 residues. Germline V gives CDR1 DFQATT, CDR2 SNEGSKA (reference sequence). For the CDR3, the DNA is TGCAGTGTCAAGGGGCCCGGAGAGACCCAGTACTTC. Its translation: CSVKGPGETQYF.